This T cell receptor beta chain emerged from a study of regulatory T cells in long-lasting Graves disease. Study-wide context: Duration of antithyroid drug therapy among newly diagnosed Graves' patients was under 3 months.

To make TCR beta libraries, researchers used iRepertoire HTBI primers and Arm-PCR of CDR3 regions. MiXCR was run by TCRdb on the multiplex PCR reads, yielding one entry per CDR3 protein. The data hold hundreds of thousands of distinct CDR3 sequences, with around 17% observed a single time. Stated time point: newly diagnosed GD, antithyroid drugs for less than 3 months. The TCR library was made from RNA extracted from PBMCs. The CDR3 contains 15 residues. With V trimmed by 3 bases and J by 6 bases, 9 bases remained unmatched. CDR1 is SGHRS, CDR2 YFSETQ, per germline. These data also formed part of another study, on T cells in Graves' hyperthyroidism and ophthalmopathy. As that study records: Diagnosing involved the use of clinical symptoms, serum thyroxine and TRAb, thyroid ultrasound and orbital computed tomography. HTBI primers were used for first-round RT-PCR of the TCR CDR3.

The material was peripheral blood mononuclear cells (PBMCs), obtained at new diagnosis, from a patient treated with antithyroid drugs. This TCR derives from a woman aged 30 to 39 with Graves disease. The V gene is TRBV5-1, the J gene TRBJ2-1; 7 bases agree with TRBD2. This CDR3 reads CASSWAGTTGNEQFF. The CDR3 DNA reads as TGCGCCAGCAGCTGGGCCGGGACTACGGGCAATGAGCAGTTCTTC. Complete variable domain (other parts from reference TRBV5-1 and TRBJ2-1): KAGVTQTPRYLIKTRGQQVTLSCSPISGHRSVSWYQQTPGQGLQFLFEYFSETQRNKGNFPGRFSGRQFSNSRSEMNVSTLELGDSALYLCASSWAGTTGNEQFFGPGTRLTVL.